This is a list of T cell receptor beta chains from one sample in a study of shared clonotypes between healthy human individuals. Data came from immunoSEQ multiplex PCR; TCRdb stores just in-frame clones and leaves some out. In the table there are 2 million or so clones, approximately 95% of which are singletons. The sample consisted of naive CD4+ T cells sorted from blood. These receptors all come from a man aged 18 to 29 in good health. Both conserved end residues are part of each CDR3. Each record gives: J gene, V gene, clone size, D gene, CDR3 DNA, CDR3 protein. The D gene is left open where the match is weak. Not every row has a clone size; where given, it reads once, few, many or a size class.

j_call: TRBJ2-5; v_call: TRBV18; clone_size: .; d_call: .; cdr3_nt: TGTGCCAGCTCGTCACCGTTGGTCGTGGAAGAGACCCAGTACTTC; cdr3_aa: CASSSPLVVEETQYF
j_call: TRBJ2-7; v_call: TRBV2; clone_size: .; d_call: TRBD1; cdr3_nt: TGTGCCAGCAGTCAAGACAGGGCCTACGAGCAGTACTTC; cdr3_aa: CASSQDRAYEQYF
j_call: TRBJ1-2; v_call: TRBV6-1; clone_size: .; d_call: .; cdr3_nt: TGTGCCAGCAGTGAAGGGGCCCGTGGGTTTATTCTTGGCTACACCTTC; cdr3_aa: CASSEGARGFILGYTF
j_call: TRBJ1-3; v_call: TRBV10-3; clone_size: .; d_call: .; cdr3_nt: TGTGCCATCCGGAGCAGGGAAAACACCATATATTTT; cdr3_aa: CAIRSRENTIYF
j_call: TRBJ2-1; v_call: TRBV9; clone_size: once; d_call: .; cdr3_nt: TGTGCCAGCAGCCCTCATAGCGGTTCCTACAATGAGCAGTTCTTC; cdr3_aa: CASSPHSGSYNEQFF
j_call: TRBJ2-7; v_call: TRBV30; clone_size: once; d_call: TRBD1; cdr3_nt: TGTGCCTGGAGTGCCGGGACAGTTTCCTACGAGCAGTACTTC; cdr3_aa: CAWSAGTVSYEQYF
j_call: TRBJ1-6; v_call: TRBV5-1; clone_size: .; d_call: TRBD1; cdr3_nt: TGCGCCAGCAGCACGGGCGGGACAGACTATAATTCACCCCTCCACTTT; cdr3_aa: CASSTGGTDYNSPLHF
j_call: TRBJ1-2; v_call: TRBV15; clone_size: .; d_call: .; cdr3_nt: TGTGCCACCAGCAGGGAGCCTAGTTTAAACTATGGCTACACCTTC; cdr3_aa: CATSREPSLNYGYTF
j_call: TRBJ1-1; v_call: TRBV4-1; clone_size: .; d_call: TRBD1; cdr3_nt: TGCGCCAGCAGCCCTAGGGACAGGTTGGGGACTGAAGCTTTCTTT; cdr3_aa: CASSPRDRLGTEAFF
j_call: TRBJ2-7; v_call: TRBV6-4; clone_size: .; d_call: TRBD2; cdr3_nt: TGTGCCAGCAGTCTGTCGGGGGGGTACGAGCAGTACTTC; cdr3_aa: CASSLSGGYEQYF
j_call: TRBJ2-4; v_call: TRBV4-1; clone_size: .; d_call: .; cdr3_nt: TGCGCCAGCAGCCCGGAACCCCACCACAGGGGGGGAGCCAAAAACATTCAGTACTTC; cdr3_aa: CASSPEPHHRGGAKNIQYF
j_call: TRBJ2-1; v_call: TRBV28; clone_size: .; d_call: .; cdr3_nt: TGTGCCAGCAGTCGCGGGACTCTTGGTATCAATGAGCAGTTCTTC; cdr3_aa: CASSRGTLGINEQFF
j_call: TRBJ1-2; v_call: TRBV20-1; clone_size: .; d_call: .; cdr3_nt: TGCAGTGCTAACGACGACATTGGCTACACCTTC; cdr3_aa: CSANDDIGYTF
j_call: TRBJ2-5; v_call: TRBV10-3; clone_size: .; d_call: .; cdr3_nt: TGTGCCGTAGGCTTGGGGTGGGGGGAGACCCAGTACTTC; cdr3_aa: CAVGLGWGETQYF
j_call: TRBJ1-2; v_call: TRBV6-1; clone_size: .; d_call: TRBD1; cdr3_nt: TGTGCCAGCAGTGACCAGGGGGGTGGCTACACCTTC; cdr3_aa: CASSDQGGGYTF
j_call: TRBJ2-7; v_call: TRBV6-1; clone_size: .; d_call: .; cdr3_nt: TGCGCCAGCAGTGCAGGGAACACGAATTACGAGCAGTACTTC; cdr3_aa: CASSAGNTNYEQYF
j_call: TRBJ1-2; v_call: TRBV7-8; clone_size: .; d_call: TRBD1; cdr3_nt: TGTGCCAGCAGCTTCGACAGGGGGCTGGTCGGCTACACCTTC; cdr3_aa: CASSFDRGLVGYTF
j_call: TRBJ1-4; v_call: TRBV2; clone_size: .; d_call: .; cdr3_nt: TGTGCCAGCAGTGTCGGTGGAGGGAATGAAAAACTGTTTTTT; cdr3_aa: CASSVGGGNEKLFF
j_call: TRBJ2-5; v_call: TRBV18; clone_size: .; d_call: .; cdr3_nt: TGTGCCAGCCAGGCGCCTCAAGAGACCCAGTACTTC; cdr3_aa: CASQAPQETQYF
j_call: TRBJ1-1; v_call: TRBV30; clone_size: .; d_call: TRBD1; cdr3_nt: TGTGCCTGGAGTGTCGACAGGGCTTGGGAAGCTTTCTTT; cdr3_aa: CAWSVDRAWEAFF
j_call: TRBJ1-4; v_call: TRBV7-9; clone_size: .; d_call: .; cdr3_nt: TGTGCCAGCAGCTTAAGGGACGGTAATGAAAAACTGTTTTTT; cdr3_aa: CASSLRDGNEKLFF
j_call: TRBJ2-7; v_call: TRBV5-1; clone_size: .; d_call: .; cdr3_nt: TGCGCCAGCAGCTCCGGAGTTGGGGTCCTGCGTGAGCAGTACTTC; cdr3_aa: CASSSGVGVLREQYF
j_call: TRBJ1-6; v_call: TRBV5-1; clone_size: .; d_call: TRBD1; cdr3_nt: TGCGCCAGCAGCCCGGGAGGGACAGAGTCACCCCTCCACTTT; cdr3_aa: CASSPGGTESPLHF
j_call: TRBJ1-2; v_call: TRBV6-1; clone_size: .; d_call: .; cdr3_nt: TGTGCCAGCAGTGAATTTGGGACTTCGCGGGGCTATGGCTACACCTTC; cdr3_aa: CASSEFGTSRGYGYTF
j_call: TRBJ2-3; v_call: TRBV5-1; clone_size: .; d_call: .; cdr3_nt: TGCGCCAGCAGCTTGGTATCGGGCACAGATACGCAGTATTTT; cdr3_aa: CASSLVSGTDTQYF
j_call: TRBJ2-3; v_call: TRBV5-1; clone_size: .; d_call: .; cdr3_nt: TGCGCCAGCAGCTTGGGTCCTAGCACAGATACGCAGTATTTT; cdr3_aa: CASSLGPSTDTQYF
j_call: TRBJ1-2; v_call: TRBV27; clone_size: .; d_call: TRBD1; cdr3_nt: TGTGCCAGCAGTTCGGGACAGTCTAACTATGGCTACACCTTC; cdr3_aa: CASSSGQSNYGYTF
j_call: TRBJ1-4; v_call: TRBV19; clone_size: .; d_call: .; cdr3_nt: TGTGCCAGTAGTAGCCTTAGTTCTAATGAAAAACTGTTTTTT; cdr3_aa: CASSSLSSNEKLFF
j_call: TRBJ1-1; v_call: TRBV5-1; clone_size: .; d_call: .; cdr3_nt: TGCGCCAGCATCGGTCAAACGAACACTGAAGCTTTCTTT; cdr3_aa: CASIGQTNTEAFF
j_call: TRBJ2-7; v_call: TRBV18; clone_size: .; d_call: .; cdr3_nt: TGTGCCAGCTCCCTCGGGACCGTCATGGGGAACGAGCAGTACTTC; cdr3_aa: CASSLGTVMGNEQYF
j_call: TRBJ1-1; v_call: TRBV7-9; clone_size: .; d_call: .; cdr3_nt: TGTGCCAGCAGCTTAACTCAGGTCCCCTTGGCTTTCTTT; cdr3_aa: CASSLTQVPLAFF
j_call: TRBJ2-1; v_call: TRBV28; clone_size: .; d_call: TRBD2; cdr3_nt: TGTGCCAGCAGTTCTCGCCGGGGACTAGCCCTTTCCTACAATGAGCAGTTCTTC; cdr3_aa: CASSSRRGLALSYNEQFF
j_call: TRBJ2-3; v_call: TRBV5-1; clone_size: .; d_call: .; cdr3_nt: TGCGCCAGCAGCTTTGCAGGGAGCACAGATACGCAGTATTTT; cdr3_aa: CASSFAGSTDTQYF